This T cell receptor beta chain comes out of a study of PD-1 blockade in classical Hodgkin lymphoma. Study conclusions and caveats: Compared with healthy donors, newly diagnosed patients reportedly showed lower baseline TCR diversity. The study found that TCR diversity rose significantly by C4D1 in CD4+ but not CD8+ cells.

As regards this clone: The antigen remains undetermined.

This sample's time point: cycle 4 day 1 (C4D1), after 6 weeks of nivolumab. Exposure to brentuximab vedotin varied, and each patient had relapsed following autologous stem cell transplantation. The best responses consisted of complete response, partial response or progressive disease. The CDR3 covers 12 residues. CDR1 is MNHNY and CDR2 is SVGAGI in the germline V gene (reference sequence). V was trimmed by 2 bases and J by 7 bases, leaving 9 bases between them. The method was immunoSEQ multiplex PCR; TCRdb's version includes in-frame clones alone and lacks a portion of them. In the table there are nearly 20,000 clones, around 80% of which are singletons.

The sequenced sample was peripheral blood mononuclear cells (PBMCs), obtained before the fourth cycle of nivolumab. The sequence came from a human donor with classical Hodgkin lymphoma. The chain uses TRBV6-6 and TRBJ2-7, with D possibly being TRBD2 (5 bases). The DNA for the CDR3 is TGTGCCAGCAGTTACAAGAGGGTTGAGCAGTACTTC. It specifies CASSYKRVEQYF.